Below, one T cell receptor beta chain is given with its context. Its cognate antigen is unknown. The PCR ran on 60 Vbeta and 13 Jbeta primers. Only in-frame clones appear in the TCRdb table, and some are missing; sequencing was by immunoSEQ multiplex PCR. The table includes 100,000 to 150,000 clones, 80% detected once. This record comes from a study of cytomegalovirus exposure and HLA in healthy donors. Overall study results and limits: Rare TCR sequences dominated, though some public TCRs recurred in many donors. Reportedly, TCR beta sequences accurately predicted HLA-A and HLA-B alleles in most subjects.

Healthy individuals who donated bone marrow served as the donors. Nominal health characterized the donors when sampled, though unrecorded immune exposures were likely. CDR1 is LGHNA, CDR2 YSLEER, per germline. The CDR3 runs 13 residues. V gave up 4 bases and J gave up 5 bases; unmatched junction bases: 3. Sequenced input: PBMCs. This receptor was identified in a woman aged 40 to 50 in good health and CMV-seronegative. The chain carries TRBV4-3 and TRBJ2-7; TRBD1 aligns across 9 bases. The CDR3 bases are TGCGCCAGCAGCCTGACAGGGGGGAACGAGCAGTACTTC. Translating it yields CASSLTGGNEQYF.